This paragraph covers one T cell receptor beta chain sequence. Its antigen is unidentified. This CDR3 has 18 amino acids. Germline CDR1 LGHDT, CDR2 YNNKEL (reference sequence). The J segment lost 7 bases and the V segment lost 0 bases, leaving 7 bases of the junction unmatched. This record comes from a study of T cell responses to AZD1222 COVID-19 vaccine. General study points: Nearly half of spike-specific TCRs reportedly target variant regions that are unmutated in the B.1.351 and B.1.1.7 variants.

Produced via immunoSEQ multiplex PCR; TCRdb's table is partial and in-frame only. The sample has fewer than 150,000 clones, approximately 90% seen once. The source is an adult who received the AZD1222 COVID-19 vaccine. Sequencing was performed on peripheral blood, taken 28 days after the second AZD1222 dose. The rearrangement uses TRBV3-1 (or the pseudogene TRBV3-2) and TRBJ2-2, with 14 bases identical to TRBD2. This chain's CDR3 is CASSQDNGLAGGHGELFF. For the CDR3, the DNA is TGTGCCAGCAGCCAAGATAATGGACTAGCGGGAGGACACGGGGAGCTGTTTTTT.